This T cell receptor (beta chain) was sequenced during a study of persistence of HIV-infected CD4 T cells. An overlapping HIV-1 Gag peptide pool stimulated these cells at approximately 1 ug/peptide/mL. Sorted nonresponding memory CD4+ T cells were CD40L-negative, CD69-negative, CD45RO-high. For at least 4 years, plasma HIV-1 RNA was undetectable (<50 copies/mL). As concerns this clone: The antigen remains undetermined.

The immunoSEQ assay was version 4, run in survey mode. Clones were sequenced by immunoSEQ multiplex PCR, and TCRdb holds only the in-frame ones, with some missing. There are about 39,000 clones in the sample; approximately 87% occur only once, and 5% to 7% lies in the top ten. The V end was cut by 5 bases, the J end by 6 bases, with 9 bases between. Germline assignment: CDR1 SGHNT and CDR2 YENEEA. The CDR3 spans 12 residues. The clonotype comes from an adult with HIV. The donor label of this sample is uncertain. The source material was cultured CD4+ T cells from PBMCs, sampled from a patient who received antiretroviral therapy. The chain employs TRBV11-3 and TRBJ2-3; D may be TRBD2 (5 bases). CDR3 sequence: CASSRPGDTQYF. For the CDR3, the DNA is TGTGCCAGCAGCCGACCGGGGGATACGCAGTATTTT.